This paragraph covers one T cell receptor beta chain sequence. The record originates from a study of T cell changes during pregnancy in multiple sclerosis. Sequencing used immunoSEQ multiplex PCR; TCRdb keeps in-frame clones, though not all of them. The repertoire holds 40,000 or so clones, with around 92% as singletons. The germline gives CDR1 GTSNPN, CDR2 SVGIG (reference sequence). The CDR3 sequence is 13 residues long. Trimming took 4 bases from V and 1 from J, leaving 11 bases between them. The rearrangement uses TRBV30 and TRBJ2-7; TRBD2 might be the D (5 bases). The specimen was CD8+ T cells from peripheral blood mononuclear cells, collected after pregnancy. The receptor was derived from a female donor with multiple sclerosis, enrolled in a pregnancy study. The CDR3 region has the DNA TGTGCCTGGAAGTCGGGGAGATCCTACGAGCAGTACTTC. This encodes CAWKSGRSYEQYF.